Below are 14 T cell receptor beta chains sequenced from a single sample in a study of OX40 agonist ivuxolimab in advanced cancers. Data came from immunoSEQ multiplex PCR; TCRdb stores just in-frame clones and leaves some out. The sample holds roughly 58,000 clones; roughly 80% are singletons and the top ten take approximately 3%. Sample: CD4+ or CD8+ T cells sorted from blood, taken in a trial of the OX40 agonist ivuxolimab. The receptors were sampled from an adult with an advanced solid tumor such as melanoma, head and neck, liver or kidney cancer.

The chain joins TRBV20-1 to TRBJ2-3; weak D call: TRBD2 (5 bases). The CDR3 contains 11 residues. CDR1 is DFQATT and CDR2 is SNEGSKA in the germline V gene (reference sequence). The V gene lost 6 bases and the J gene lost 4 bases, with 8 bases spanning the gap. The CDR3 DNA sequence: TGCAGTGCGAGGCGGGCAGATACGCAGTATTTT. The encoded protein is CSARRADTQYF.

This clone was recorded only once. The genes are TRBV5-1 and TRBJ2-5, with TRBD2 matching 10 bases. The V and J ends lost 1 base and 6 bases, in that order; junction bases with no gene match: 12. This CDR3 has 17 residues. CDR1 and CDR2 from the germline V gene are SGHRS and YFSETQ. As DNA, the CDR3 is TGCGCCAGCAGCTTGTGGGGGACTAGCGCCCAAGGGAAGACCCAGTACTTC. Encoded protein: CASSLWGTSAQGKTQYF.

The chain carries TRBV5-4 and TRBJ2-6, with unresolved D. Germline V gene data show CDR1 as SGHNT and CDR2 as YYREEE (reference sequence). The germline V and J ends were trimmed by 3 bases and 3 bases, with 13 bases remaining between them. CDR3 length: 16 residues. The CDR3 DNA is TGTGCCAGCAGCTCTTCAGGCTCAGGTGGGGCCAACGTCCTGACTTTC. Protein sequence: CASSSSGSGGANVLTF.

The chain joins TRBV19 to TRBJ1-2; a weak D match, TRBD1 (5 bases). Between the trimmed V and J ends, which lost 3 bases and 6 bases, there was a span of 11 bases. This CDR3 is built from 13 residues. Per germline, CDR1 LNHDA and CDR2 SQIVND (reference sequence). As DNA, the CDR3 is TGTGCCAGTAGTATTGGGGCAGAGGATGGCTACACCTTC. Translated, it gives CASSIGAEDGYTF.

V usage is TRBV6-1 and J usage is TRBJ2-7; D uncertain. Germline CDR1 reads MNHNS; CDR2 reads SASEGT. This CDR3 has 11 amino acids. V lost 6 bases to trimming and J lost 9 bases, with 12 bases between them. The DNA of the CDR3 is TGTGCCAGCAGCCCGTTAATCGGGCAGTACTTC. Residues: CASSPLIGQYF.

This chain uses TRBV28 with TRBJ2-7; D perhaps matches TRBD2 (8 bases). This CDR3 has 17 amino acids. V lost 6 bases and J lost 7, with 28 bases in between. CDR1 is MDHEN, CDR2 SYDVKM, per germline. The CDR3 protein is CASSVQGSGGRLGEQYF. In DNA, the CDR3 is TGTGCCAGCAGCGTACAGGGGTCTGGCGGGAGGTTGGGTGAGCAGTACTTC.

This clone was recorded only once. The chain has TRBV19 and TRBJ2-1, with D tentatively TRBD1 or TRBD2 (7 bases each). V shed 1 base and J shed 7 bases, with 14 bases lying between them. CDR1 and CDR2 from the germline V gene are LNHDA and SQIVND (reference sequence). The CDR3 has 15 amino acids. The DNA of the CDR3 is TGTGCCAGTAGTATAGTAACAGGGGAGGGTAATGAGCAGTTCTTC. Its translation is CASSIVTGEGNEQFF.

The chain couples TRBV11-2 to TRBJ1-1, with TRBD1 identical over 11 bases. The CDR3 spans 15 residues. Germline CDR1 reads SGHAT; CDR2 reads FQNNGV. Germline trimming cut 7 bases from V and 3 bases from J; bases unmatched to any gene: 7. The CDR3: CASINQDRGHTEAFF. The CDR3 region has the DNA TGTGCCAGCATCAACCAGGACAGGGGGCACACTGAAGCTTTCTTT.

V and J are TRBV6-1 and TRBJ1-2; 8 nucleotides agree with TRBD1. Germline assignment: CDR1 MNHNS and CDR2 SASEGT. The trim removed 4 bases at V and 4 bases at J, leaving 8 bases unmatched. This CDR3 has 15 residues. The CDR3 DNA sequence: TGTGCCAGCAGTGCCCGGACAGGGTATGGCTATGGCTACACCTTC. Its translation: CASSARTGYGYGYTF.

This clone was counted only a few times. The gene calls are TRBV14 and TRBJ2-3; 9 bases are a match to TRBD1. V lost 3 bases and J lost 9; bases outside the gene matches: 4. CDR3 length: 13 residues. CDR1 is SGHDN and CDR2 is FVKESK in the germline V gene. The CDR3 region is CASSQMGTGTQYF. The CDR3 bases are TGTGCCAGCAGCCAGATGGGGACAGGGACGCAGTATTTT.

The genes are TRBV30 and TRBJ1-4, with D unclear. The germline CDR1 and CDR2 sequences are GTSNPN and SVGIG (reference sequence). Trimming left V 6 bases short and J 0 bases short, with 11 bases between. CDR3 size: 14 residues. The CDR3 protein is CACRQTATNEKLFF. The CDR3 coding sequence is TGTGCCTGTCGACAAACTGCAACTAATGAAAAACTGTTTTTT.

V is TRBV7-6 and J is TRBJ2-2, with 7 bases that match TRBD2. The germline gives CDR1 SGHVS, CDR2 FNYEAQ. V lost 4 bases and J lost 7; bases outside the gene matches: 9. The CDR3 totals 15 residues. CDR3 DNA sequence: TGTGCCAGCAGCTGGATGGCGGGAGCCGACGGGGAGCTGTTTTTT. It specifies CASSWMAGADGELFF. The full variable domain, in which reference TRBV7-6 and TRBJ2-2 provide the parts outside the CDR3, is GAGVSQSPRYKVTKRGQDVALRCDPISGHVSLYWYRQALGQGPEFLTYFNYEAQQDKSGLPNDRFSAERPEGSISTLTIQRTEQRDSAMYRCASSWMAGADGELFFGEGSRLTVL.

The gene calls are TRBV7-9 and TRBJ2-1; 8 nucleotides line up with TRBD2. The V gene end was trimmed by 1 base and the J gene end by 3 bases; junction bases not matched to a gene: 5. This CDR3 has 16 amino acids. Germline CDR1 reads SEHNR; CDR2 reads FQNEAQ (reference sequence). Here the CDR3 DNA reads TGTGCCAGCAGCTTAGTAGGGACTAGGGGCTACAATGAGCAGTTCTTC. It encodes CASSLVGTRGYNEQFF.

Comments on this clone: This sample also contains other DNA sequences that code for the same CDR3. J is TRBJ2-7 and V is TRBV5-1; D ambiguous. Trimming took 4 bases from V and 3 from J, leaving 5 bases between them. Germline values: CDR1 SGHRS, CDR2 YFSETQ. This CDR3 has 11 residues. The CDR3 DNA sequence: TGCGCCAGCAGCCAAGACTACGAGCAGTACTTC. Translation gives CASSQDYEQYF. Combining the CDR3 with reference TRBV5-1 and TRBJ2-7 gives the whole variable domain KAGVTQTPRYLIKTRGQQVTLSCSPISGHRSVSWYQQTPGQGLQFLFEYFSETQRNKGNFPGRFSGRQFSNSRSEMNVSTLELGDSALYLCASSQDYEQYFGPGTRLTVT.